Listed below are T cell receptor beta chains from one sample, sequenced in a study of OX40 agonist ivuxolimab in advanced cancers. The data were produced by immunoSEQ multiplex PCR, yet TCRdb's version contains in-frame clones alone and is incomplete. Of about 69,000 clones listed, about 90% are singletons. The input for sequencing was CD4+ or CD8+ T cells sorted from blood, taken in a trial of the OX40 agonist ivuxolimab. These receptors originate from an adult with an advanced solid tumor such as melanoma, head and neck, liver or kidney cancer. Each CDR3 is given with its conserved first and last residue.

j_call,v_call,cdr3_length,cdr3_aa
TRBJ2-7,TRBV7-9,16,CASSLEDGRISYEQYF
TRBJ1-1,TRBV19,11,CASFFGTEAFF
TRBJ1-1,TRBV29-1,13,CSAPNGMNTEAFF
TRBJ2-2,TRBV4-3,16,CASSQGPAGNTGELFF
TRBJ2-3,TRBV15,16,CATSLSGDGRTDTQYF
TRBJ2-3,TRBV5-4,16,CASSQLLSLGTDTQYF
TRBJ2-3,TRBV7-9,16,CASSFRQGTSTDTQYF
TRBJ1-4,TRBV28,17,CASSARERGLTNEKLFF
TRBJ2-3,TRBV4-1,13,CASSQDSPDTQYF
TRBJ2-7,TRBV9,14,CASSVGDSSYEQYF
TRBJ2-3,TRBV27,17,CASSRLPTGGSTDTQYF
TRBJ2-1,TRBV9,12,CASSVDFNEQFF
TRBJ2-3,TRBV4-1,14,CASSQDAGTDTQYF
TRBJ2-7,TRBV6-5,15,CASSYSITPSDEQYF
TRBJ2-7,TRBV5-5,12,CASSLRLYEQYF
TRBJ2-3,TRBV6-5,15,CASTPTRGGLDTQYF
TRBJ2-2,TRBV9,11,CASLDTGELFF
TRBJ2-4,TRBV5-6,16,CASSPRTSGDKNIQYF
TRBJ2-3,TRBV6-5,12,CASRDSVDTQYF
TRBJ2-7,TRBV2,14,CASSEGLSRHDRTF
TRBJ2-5,TRBV7-9,14,CASTRGGRGETQYF
TRBJ1-1,TRBV5-4,16,CASTPSGPNVNTEAFF
TRBJ2-1,TRBV28,13,CASSLSGFPEQFF
TRBJ2-6,TRBV5-1,18,CASSPGDRDTSGANVLTF
TRBJ2-5,TRBV5-8,16,CASSSGGGETKETQYF
TRBJ1-5,TRBV7-2,15,CASSLVWGGNQPQHF